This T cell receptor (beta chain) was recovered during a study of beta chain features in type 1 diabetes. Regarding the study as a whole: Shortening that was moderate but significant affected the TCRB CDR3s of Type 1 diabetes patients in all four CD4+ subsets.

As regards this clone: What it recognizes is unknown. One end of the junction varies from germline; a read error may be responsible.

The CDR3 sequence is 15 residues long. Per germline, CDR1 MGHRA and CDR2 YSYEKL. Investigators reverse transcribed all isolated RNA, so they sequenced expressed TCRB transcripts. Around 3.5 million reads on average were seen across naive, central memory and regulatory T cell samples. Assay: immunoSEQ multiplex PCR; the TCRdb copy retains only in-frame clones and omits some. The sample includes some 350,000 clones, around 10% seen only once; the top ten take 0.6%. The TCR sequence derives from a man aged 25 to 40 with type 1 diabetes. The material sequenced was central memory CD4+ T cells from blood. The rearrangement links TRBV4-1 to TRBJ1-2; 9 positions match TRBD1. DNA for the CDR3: TGTGCCAGCAGCCAGGAGGGACAGGGAAGGAATGGCTACACCTTC. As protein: CASSQEGQGRNGYTF.